This TCR beta chain was captured by sequencing in a study of resident and recirculating memory T cells in vitiligo. This clone was counted a few times. Assay: immunoSEQ multiplex PCR; the TCRdb copy retains only in-frame clones and omits some. The sample includes 75,000 to 85,000 clones, 90% to 95% of them seen just once. Germline loops: CDR1 SGHTA, CDR2 FQGTGA. The CDR3 length is 14 residues. V lost 1 base, J lost 7 bases, and 6 bases stayed unmatched. The rearrangement links TRBV7-3 to TRBJ1-1; 7 positions agree with TRBD1. This TCR was recovered from a male donor with vitiligo. The specimen sequenced was blood. The CDR3, as DNA: TGTGCCAGCAGCTTAAACGGAGGGGGCGATGAAGCTTTCTTT. It translates to CASSLNGGGDEAFF.